These T cell receptor beta chains were read from a single sample in a study of T cells in Graves' hyperthyroidism and ophthalmopathy. TCRdb used MiXCR to reprocess the multiplex PCR reads, holding one entry per CDR3 protein. The table records about 180,000 distinct CDR3 sequences, approximately 15% of them present only once. The source material was blood. All receptors come from a woman aged 50 to 60 with Graves' hyperthyroidism. Each CDR3 is given with its conserved first and last residue. A D gene is named only where the DNA matches it firmly. Clone size is not always given. Where it is, it says once, few, many or a class for expanded clones.

j_call clone_size v_call d_call cdr3_nt cdr3_aa
TRBJ2-4 many TRBV20-1 TRBD2 TGCAGTGCTAGTCCCAGCGGGGGGGCGGACATTCAGTACTTC CSASPSGGADIQYF
TRBJ2-1 few TRBV5-1 - TGCGCCAGCAGCCAATATATAGGGTGGGACAATGAGCAGTTCTTC CASSQYIGWDNEQFF
TRBJ2-5 many TRBV7-2 - TGTGCCAGCAGCTCAAGTACAGGTTTCCAAGAGACCCAGTACTTC CASSSSTGFQETQYF
TRBJ2-4 many TRBV11-2 - TGTGCCAGCAGCCCACCCGACGGACAGAGAAACATTCAGTACTTC CASSPPDGQRNIQYF
TRBJ2-3 many TRBV20-1 TRBD1 TGCAGTGCTACCCGGAGGGGACAGGCTTTCACAGATACGCAGTATTTT CSATRRGQAFTDTQYF
TRBJ1-1 many TRBV6-6 TRBD1 TGTGCCAGCAGTTACGAAACCCTGGACAGGGTTACTGAAGCTTTCTTT CASSYETLDRVTEAFF
TRBJ1-2 many TRBV27 - TGTGCCAGCAGTTTAAAGGGACTAGGGCGCTACACCTTC CASSLKGLGRYTF
TRBJ1-1 many TRBV7-9 TRBD1 TGTGCCAGCAGCTTGCCGACAGGGGGTATGACTGAAGCTTTCTTT CASSLPTGGMTEAFF
TRBJ1-6 - TRBV10-3 - TGTGCCACCCGGCCCGCATCCAATAATTCACCCCTCCACTTT CATRPASNNSPLHF
TRBJ2-7 few TRBV5-1 - TGTGCCAGCAGCTTGGGAAGGGGGGCGGCCAACGAGCAGTACTTC CASSLGRGAANEQYF
TRBJ2-5 many TRBV20-1 - TGCAGTGCTAGTCCGTCCGGGACACCGCTTCAAGAGACCCAGTACTTC CSASPSGTPLQETQYF
TRBJ1-4 many TRBV19 - TGTGCCAGTAGTAGTCCGGCGACGGGGAATGAAAAACTGTTTTTT CASSSPATGNEKLFF
TRBJ1-2 many TRBV15 - TGTGCCACCAGCCCTACATCCAACTATGGCTACACCTTC CATSPTSNYGYTF
TRBJ1-6 once TRBV2 - TGTGCCAGCAGTGAAAGCCCGGACAGCCGTACGCCCCTCCACTTT CASSESPDSRTPLHF
TRBJ1-1 many TRBV12-3/TRBV12-4 - TGTGCCAACAGTCCGGAAAGAGGCAGAAACACTGAAGCTTTCTTT CANSPERGRNTEAFF
TRBJ2-3 many TRBV10-1 - TGCGCCAGCAGTGAGGCAAATACGCAGTATTTT CASSEANTQYF
TRBJ1-5 many TRBV5-5 TRBD1 TGTGCCAGCAGCTTGGCCCCTACGACAGGGGGGGGAGGTCAGCCCCAGCATTTT CASSLAPTTGGGGQPQHF
TRBJ2-1 many TRBV7-3 TRBD1 TGTGCCAGCAGCTCGAGAGTACAGGGGGTTAATGAGCAGTTCTTC CASSSRVQGVNEQFF
TRBJ1-3 many TRBV19 TRBD1 TGTGCCAGTAGCCCCCAGGGACAGGGATCTGGAAACACCATATATTTT CASSPQGQGSGNTIYF
TRBJ2-2 few TRBV19 - TGTGCCAGTAGTATGTGGGTCAGCATAAACACCGGGGAGCTGTTTTTT CASSMWVSINTGELFF
TRBJ2-3 many TRBV4-1 - TGCGCCAGCAGCCAAGAGGGCACTAGCCCAGATACGCAGTATTTT CASSQEGTSPDTQYF
TRBJ1-1 many TRBV7-9 - TGTGCCAGCAGAGCTGGGCAGGGACGGAACACTGAAGCTTTCTTT CASRAGQGRNTEAFF
TRBJ2-5 many TRBV18 - TGTGCCAGCTCACCCCCAGGGAGGGAGACCCAGTACTTC CASSPPGRETQYF
TRBJ2-2 many TRBV11-1 - TGTGCCAGCAGCCACGTCCAGGGAGGTACCGGGGAGCTGTTTTTT CASSHVQGGTGELFF
TRBJ2-6 few TRBV7-3 - TGTGCCAGCAGCCCATACAGCTCTGGGGCCAACGTCCTGACTTTC CASSPYSSGANVLTF
TRBJ2-3 - TRBV9 TRBD2 TGTGCCAGCAGCGTATCCCAACGTAGCGGGGGGGCGGATACGCAGTATTTT CASSVSQRSGGADTQYF
TRBJ2-1 many TRBV14 - TGTGCCAGCAGCCAAGCATGGCTAGCCGGTGGAGAGCAGTTCTTC CASSQAWLAGGEQFF
TRBJ1-1 many TRBV18 - TGTGCCAGCTCACCTGGGACAAACACTGAAGCTTTCTTT CASSPGTNTEAFF
TRBJ1-2 - TRBV7-2 TRBD1 TGTGCCAGCAGTCTCGACAGGGCATCAGGCTACACCTTC CASSLDRASGYTF
TRBJ1-1 many TRBV12-3/TRBV12-4 - TGTGCCAGCAGCTCGCGGGAATACACTGAAGCTTTCTTT CASSSREYTEAFF
TRBJ2-7 many TRBV3-1 - TGTGCCAGCAGCATCGGGACTGTGTCTCCCTACGAGCAGTACTTC CASSIGTVSPYEQYF
TRBJ2-5 - TRBV10-3 TRBD1 TGTGCCATCAGTGAGCCCTTCGACAGGGTTAAAAGGAACCTTCAAGAGACCCAGTACTTC CAISEPFDRVKRNLQETQYF
TRBJ1-2 - TRBV20-1 - TGCAGTGTTTCCGGGCCTAACTATGGCTACACCTTC CSVSGPNYGYTF
TRBJ2-7 many TRBV5-1 - TGCGCCAGCAGCCAACGGGGCACCGCATCCTACGAGCAGTACTTC CASSQRGTASYEQYF
TRBJ1-1 - TRBV2 - TGTGCCAGCAGTCCGGGCTTGATGAACACTGAAGCTTTCTTT CASSPGLMNTEAFF
TRBJ1-2 many TRBV5-1 - TGCGCCAGCAGCTTCCTGGGAAGGCAGGGTGATGGCTACACCTTC CASSFLGRQGDGYTF
TRBJ2-2 - TRBV6-1 - TGTGCCAGCAGTAAAGCCCAGGCTAGACCGAACACCGGGGAGCTGTTTTTT CASSKAQARPNTGELFF
TRBJ2-3 - TRBV20-1 TRBD2 TGCAGTGCTAGTAAGGGCGGGGGGACCGTGAGAGATACGCAGTATTTT CSASKGGGTVRDTQYF
TRBJ2-2 many TRBV3-1 - TGTGCCAGCAGCCCCCCAGAGACGAACACCGGGGAGCTGTTTTTT CASSPPETNTGELFF
TRBJ1-1 many TRBV5-1 - TGCGCCAGCAGCCCACCGGGGACGGGCACTGAAGCTTTCTTT CASSPPGTGTEAFF